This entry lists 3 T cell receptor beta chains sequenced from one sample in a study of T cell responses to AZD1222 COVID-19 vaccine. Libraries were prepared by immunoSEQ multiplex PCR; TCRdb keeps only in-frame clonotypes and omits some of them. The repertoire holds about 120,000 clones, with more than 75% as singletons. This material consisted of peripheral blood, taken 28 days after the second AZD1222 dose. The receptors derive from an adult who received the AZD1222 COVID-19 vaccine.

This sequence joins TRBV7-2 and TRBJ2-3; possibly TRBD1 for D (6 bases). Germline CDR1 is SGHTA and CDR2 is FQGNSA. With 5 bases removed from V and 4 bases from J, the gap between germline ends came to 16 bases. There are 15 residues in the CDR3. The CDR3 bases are TGTGCCAGCAGCAATACAGGGTACAGGGCAGATACGCAGTATTTT. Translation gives CASSNTGYRADTQYF.

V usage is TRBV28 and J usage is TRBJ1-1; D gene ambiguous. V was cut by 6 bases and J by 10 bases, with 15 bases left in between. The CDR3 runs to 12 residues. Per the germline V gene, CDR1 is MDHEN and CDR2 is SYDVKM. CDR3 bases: TGTGCCAGCAGACCCTCACACCAAGGAGCTTTCTTT. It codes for CASRPSHQGAFF.

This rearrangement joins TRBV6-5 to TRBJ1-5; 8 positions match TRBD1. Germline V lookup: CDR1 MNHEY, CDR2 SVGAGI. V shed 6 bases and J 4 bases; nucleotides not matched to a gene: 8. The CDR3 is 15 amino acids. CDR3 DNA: TGTGCCAGCAGGGGCCGACAGGGGCTGAATCAGCCCCAGCATTTT. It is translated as CASRGRQGLNQPQHF.